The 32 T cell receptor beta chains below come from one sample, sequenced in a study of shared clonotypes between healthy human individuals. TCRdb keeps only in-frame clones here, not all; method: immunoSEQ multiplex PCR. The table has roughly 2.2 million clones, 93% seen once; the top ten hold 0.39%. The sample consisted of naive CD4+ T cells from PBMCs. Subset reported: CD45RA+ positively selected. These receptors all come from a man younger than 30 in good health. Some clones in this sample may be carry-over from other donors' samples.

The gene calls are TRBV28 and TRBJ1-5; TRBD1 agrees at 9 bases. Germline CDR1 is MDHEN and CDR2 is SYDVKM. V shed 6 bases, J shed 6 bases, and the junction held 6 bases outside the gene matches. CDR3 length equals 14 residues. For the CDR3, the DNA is TGTGCCAGCAGAACGACAGGGGGGGCTCAGCCCCAGCATTTT. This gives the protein CASRTTGGAQPQHF. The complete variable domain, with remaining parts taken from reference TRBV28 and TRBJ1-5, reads DVKVTQSSRYLVKRTGEKVFLECVQDMDHENMFWYRQDPGLGLRLIYFSYDVKMKEKGDIPEGYSVSREKKERFSLILESASTNQTSMYLCASRTTGGAQPQHFGDGTRLSIL.

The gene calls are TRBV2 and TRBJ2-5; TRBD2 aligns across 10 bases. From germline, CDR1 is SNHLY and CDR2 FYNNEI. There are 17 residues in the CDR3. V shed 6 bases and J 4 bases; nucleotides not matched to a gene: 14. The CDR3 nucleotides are TGTGCCAGCAGCCAGCAGGCTAGCGGGAGTGGGGGAGAGACCCAGTACTTC. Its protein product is CASSQQASGSGGETQYF.

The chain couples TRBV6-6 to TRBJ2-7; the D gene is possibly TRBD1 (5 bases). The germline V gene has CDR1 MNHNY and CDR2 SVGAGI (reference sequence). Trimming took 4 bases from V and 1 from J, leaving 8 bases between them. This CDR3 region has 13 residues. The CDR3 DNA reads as TGTGCCAGCAGTTCCCGACAGTCCTACGAGCAGTACTTC. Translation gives CASSSRQSYEQYF.

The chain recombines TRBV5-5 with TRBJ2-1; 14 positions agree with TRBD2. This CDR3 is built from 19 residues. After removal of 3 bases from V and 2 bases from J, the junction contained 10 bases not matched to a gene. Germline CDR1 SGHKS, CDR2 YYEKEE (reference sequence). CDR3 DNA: TGTGCCAGCAGCTCCACGGGACTAGCGGGAGAGGCCCCCTACAATGAGCAGTTCTTC. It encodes CASSSTGLAGEAPYNEQFF.

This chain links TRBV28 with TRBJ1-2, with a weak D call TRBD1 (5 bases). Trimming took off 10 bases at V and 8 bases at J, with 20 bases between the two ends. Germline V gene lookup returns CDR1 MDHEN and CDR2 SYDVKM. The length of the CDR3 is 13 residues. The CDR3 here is CATQLGVEGGYTF. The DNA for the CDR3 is TGTGCCACCCAACTTGGGGTCGAGGGGGGCTACACCTTC.

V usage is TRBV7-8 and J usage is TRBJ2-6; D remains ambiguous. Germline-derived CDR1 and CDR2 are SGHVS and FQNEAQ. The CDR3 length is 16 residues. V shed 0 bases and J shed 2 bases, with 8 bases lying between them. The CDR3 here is CASSLAPSAGANVLTF. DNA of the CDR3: TGTGCCAGCAGCTTAGCTCCCTCCGCTGGGGCCAACGTCCTGACTTTC.

CDR3 residues: CAISENDRLTEAFF. The DNA for the CDR3 is TGTGCCATCAGTGAAAACGACAGACTGACTGAAGCTTTCTTT. This chain joins TRBV10-3 and TRBJ1-1, with D possibly matching TRBD1 (5 bases). V lost 3 bases to trimming and J lost 5 bases, with 13 bases between them. Germline values: CDR1 ENHRY, CDR2 SYGVKD. The CDR3 sequence is 14 residues long.

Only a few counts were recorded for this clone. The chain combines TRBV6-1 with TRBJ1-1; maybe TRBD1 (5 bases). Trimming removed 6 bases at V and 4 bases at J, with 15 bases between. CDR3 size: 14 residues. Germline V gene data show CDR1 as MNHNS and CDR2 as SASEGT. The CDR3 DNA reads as TGTGCCAGCAGGGTAATGTCAGGGTTCACTGAAGCTTTCTTT. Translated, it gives CASRVMSGFTEAFF.

The CDR3 reads CASSPALPGTGKTDTQYF. CDR3 nucleotides: TGTGCCAGCTCACCAGCTCTACCCGGGACAGGGAAGACAGATACGCAGTATTTT. This chain links TRBV18 with TRBJ2-3; TRBD1 agrees at 9 bases. The CDR3 contains 18 residues. Germline lookup yields CDR1 KGHSH and CDR2 LQKENI. The ends lost 2 bases at V and 3 bases at J; junction bases unmatched: 12.

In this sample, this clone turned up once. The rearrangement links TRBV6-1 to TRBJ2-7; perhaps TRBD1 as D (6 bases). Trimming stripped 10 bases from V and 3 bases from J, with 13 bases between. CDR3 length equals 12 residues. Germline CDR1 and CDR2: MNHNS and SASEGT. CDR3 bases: TGTGCCATAACCCCCAGGGGCTACGAGCAGTACTTC. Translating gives CAITPRGYEQYF.

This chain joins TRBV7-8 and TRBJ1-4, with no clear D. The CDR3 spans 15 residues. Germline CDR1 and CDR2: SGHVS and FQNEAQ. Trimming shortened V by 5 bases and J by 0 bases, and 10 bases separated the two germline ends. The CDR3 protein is CASSPLTATNEKLFF. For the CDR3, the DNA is TGTGCCAGCAGCCCCCTCACTGCAACTAATGAAAAACTGTTTTTT.

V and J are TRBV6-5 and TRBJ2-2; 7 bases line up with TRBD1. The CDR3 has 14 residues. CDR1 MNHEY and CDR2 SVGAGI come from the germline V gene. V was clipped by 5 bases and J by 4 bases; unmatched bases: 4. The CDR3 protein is CASSNRQGTGELFF. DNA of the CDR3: TGTGCCAGCAGTAACCGACAGGGCACCGGGGAGCTGTTTTTT.

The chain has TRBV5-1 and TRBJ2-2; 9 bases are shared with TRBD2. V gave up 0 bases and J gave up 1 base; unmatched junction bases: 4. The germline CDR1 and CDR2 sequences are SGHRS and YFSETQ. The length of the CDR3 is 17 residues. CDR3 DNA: TGCGCCAGCAGCTTGGTTAGCGGGAGCCAGAACACCGGGGAGCTGTTTTTT. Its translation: CASSLVSGSQNTGELFF. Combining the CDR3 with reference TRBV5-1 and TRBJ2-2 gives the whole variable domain KAGVTQTPRYLIKTRGQQVTLSCSPISGHRSVSWYQQTPGQGLQFLFEYFSETQRNKGNFPGRFSGRQFSNSRSEMNVSTLELGDSALYLCASSLVSGSQNTGELFFGEGSRLTVL.

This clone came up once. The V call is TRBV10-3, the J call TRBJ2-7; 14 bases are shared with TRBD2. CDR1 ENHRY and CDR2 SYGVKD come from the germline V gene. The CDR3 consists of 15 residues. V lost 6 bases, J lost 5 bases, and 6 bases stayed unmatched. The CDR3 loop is CAIRPGLAGAHEQYF. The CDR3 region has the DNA TGTGCCATCAGGCCGGGACTAGCGGGAGCCCACGAGCAGTACTTC.

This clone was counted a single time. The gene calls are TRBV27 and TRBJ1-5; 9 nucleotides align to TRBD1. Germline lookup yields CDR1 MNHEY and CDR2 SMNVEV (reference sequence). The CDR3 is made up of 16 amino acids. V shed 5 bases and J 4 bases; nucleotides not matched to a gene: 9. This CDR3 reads CASSPLGTGPNQPQHF. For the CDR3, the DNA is TGTGCCAGCAGTCCCCTCGGGACAGGGCCGAATCAGCCCCAGCATTTT.

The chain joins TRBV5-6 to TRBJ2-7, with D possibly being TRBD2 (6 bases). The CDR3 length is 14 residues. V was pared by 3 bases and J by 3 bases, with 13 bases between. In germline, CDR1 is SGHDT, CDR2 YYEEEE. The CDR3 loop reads CASSWGLEYYEQYF. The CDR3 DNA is TGTGCCAGCAGCTGGGGACTGGAGTACTACGAGCAGTACTTC.

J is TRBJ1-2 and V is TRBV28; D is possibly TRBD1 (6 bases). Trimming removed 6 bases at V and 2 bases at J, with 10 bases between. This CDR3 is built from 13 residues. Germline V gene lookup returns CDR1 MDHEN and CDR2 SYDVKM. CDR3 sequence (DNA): TGTGCCAGCAGATCCGGGACAAACTATGGCTACACCTTC. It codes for CASRSGTNYGYTF.

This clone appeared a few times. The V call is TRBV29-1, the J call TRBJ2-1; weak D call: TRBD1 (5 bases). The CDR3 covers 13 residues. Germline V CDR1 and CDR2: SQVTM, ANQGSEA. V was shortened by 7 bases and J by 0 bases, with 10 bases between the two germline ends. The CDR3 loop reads CSEQESSYNEQFF. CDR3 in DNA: TGCAGCGAACAGGAGAGCTCCTACAATGAGCAGTTCTTC.

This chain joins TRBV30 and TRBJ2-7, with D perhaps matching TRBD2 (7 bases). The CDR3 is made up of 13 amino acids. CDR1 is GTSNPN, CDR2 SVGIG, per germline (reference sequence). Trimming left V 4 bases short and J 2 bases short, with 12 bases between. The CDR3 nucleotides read TGTGCCTGGAATACAGGGAGGGCCTACGAGCAGTACTTC. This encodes CAWNTGRAYEQYF.

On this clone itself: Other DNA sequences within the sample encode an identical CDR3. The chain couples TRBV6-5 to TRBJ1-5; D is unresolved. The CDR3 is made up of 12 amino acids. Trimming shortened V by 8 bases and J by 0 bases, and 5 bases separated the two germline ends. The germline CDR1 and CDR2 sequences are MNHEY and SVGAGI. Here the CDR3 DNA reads TGTGCCAGCGGATTTAGCAATCAGCCCCAGCATTTT. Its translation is CASGFSNQPQHF.

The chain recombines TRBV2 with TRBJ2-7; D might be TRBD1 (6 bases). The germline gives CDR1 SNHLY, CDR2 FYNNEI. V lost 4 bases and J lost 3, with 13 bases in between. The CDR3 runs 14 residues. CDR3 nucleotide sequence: TGTGCCAGCAGTGTTTGGCAGGGGTTCTACGAGCAGTACTTC. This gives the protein CASSVWQGFYEQYF.

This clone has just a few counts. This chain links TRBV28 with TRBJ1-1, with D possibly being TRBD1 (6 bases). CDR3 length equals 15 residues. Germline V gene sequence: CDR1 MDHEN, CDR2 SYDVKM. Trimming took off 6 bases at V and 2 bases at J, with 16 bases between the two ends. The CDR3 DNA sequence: TGTGCCAGCAGCCTACTTGGGGGGCGAAACACTGAAGCTTTCTTT. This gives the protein CASSLLGGRNTEAFF.

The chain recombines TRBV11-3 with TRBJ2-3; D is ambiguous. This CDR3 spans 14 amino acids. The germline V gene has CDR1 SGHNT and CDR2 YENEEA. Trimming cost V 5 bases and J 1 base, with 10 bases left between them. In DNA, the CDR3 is TGTGCCAGCAGCCGTACCCGGGGCACAGATACGCAGTATTTT. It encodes CASSRTRGTDTQYF. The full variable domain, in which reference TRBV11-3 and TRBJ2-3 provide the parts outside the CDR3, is EAGVVQSPRYKIIEKKQPVAFWCNPISGHNTLYWYLQNLGQGPELLIRYENEEAVDDSQLPKDRFSAERLKGVDSTLKIQPAELGDSAVYLCASSRTRGTDTQYFGPGTRLTVL.

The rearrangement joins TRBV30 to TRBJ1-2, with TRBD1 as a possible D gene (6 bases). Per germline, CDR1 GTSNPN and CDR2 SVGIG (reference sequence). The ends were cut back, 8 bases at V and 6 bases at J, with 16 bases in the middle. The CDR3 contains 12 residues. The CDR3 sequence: CAGGLAGDGYTF. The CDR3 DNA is TGTGCCGGGGGACTGGCAGGGGATGGCTACACCTTC.

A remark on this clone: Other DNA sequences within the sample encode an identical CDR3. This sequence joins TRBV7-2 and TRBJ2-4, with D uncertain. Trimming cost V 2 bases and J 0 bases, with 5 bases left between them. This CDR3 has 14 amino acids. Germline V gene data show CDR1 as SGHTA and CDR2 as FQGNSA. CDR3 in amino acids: CASSLLLAKNIQYF. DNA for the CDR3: TGTGCCAGCAGCTTACTATTAGCCAAAAACATTCAGTACTTC.

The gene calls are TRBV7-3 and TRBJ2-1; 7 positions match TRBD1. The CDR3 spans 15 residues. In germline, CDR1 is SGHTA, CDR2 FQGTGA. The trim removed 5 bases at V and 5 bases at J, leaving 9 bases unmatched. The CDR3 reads CASSVIQGFHNEQFF. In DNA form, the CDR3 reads TGTGCCAGCAGCGTAATACAGGGGTTCCACAATGAGCAGTTCTTC.

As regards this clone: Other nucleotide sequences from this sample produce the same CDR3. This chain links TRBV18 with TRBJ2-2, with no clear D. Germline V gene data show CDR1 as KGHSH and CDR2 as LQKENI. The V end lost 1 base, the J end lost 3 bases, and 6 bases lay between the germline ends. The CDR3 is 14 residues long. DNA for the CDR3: TGTGCCAGCTCACCACTGCGAGACACCGGGGAGCTGTTTTTT. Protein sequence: CASSPLRDTGELFF. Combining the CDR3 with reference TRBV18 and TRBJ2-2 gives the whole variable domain NAGVMQNPRHLVRRRGQEARLRCSPMKGHSHVYWYRQLPEEGLKFMVYLQKENIIDESGMPKERFSAEFPKEGPSILRIQQVVRGDSAAYFCASSPLRDTGELFFGEGSRLTVL.

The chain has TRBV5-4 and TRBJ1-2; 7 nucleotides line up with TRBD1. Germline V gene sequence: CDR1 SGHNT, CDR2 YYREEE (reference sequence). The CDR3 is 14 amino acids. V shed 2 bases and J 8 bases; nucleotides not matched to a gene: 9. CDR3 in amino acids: CASSLGGGREGYTF. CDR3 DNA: TGTGCCAGCAGCTTAGGGGGCGGGCGGGAAGGCTACACCTTC.

The CDR3: CASSQGTSGRASEQFF. The CDR3 bases are TGTGCCAGCAGTCAGGGGACTAGCGGGAGGGCCAGTGAGCAGTTCTTC. This rearrangement joins TRBV6-4 to TRBJ2-1; 16 positions match TRBD2. The germline V gene has CDR1 MRHNA and CDR2 SNTAGT. The CDR3 has 16 amino acids. The V gene end was trimmed by 5 bases and the J gene end by 9 bases; junction bases not matched to a gene: 7.

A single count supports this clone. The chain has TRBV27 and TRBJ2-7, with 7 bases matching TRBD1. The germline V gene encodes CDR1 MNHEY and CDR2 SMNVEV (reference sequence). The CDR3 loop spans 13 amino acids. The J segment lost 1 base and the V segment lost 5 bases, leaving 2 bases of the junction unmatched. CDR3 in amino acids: CASSMTGSYEQYF. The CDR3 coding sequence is TGTGCCAGCAGTATGACAGGGTCCTACGAGCAGTACTTC.

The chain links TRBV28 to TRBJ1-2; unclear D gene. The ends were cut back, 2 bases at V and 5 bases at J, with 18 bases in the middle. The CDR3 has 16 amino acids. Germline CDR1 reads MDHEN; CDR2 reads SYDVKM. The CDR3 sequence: CASSLGGLGRNYGYTF. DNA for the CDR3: TGTGCCAGCAGTTTAGGAGGGTTAGGGCGAAATTATGGCTACACCTTC.

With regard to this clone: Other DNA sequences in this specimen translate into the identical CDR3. The CDR3 is CASSLQGAGETQYF. The CDR3 nucleotides are TGCGCCAGCAGCTTGCAGGGGGCCGGGGAGACCCAGTACTTC. The chain combines TRBV5-1 with TRBJ2-5, with TRBD1 identical over 8 bases. This CDR3 is 14 amino acids long. J gave up 5 bases and V 1 base, and 4 bases lay outside the gene matches. Germline CDR1 is SGHRS and CDR2 is YFSETQ. Full variable domain (rest looked up from reference TRBV5-1 and TRBJ2-5): KAGVTQTPRYLIKTRGQQVTLSCSPISGHRSVSWYQQTPGQGLQFLFEYFSETQRNKGNFPGRFSGRQFSNSRSEMNVSTLELGDSALYLCASSLQGAGETQYFGPGTRLLVL.